This T cell receptor (beta chain) was profiled in a study of T cell responses to AZD1222 COVID-19 vaccine (dated by TCRdb to about 2021). Background for the entire study: TCR sequencing covered about 230 trial participants: about 210 given two doses of AZD1222 and 26 given two doses of MenACWY control vaccine. Trial participants were enrolled by age into subgroups of 18-55, 56-69 and 70-plus years, and about 150, 27 and 61 TCR-sequenced participants, respectively, were included in these subgroups. Results and caveats for the whole study, not just this receptor: Epitopes outside the regions mutated in the B.1.351 and B.1.1.7 variants were reportedly recognized by nearly half of the unique spike-specific TCRs. A significant rise in spike-specific TCR breadth and depth was observed after two AZD1222 doses relative to day 0 and relative to MenACWY recipients. Because no day 14 peak-response samples were available, repertoires were characterized only after the peak T cell response. The vaccine-associated CD4 TCRs covered the entire spike protein, and the dominant responses fell in regions 160-218 and 743-854. The 56-69-year group was small, and its depth increase did not reach significance, likely because of low power. Participants were mostly white British, with more females than males. The authors suggested clonal diversity may have been underestimated. Conclusions about previously exposed vaccinees were limited because only five to seven AZD1222 recipients were SARS-CoV-2 seropositive at baseline.

The CDR3 regions of human TCRbeta chains were subjected to immunosequencing. Under the source paper's analysis protocol: TCRs in the repertoires were matched against a reference library of SARS-CoV-2-specific TCRs that had been generated with the MIRA antigen-specificity platform. Breadth was defined as the fraction of unique TCRs that were SARS-CoV-2-associated. Depth was defined as the fraction of total T cells that were SARS-CoV-2-associated. Each spike-specific TCR was assigned to its reactive spike region and to a CD4 or CD8 class using the MIRA data. Log10-transformed breadth and depth values were compared by one-way ANOVA with Sidak's multiple comparisons tests. The table was pulled from immuneACCESS by TCRdb, which kept in-frame rearrangements only. Such tables lose some clones; where checked, under half of the loss comes from unresolved V genes, and the rest has no known cause. V and J calls and clone size are those listed in that table; D and trimming were worked out from the DNA. For this sample the table gives 95,000 to 120,000 clones, of which roughly nine tenths were detected only once. The top ten hold 3.1% of the sample.

This clone came up once. There is no known antigen for this receptor. The record has no base qualities; no much larger clone is one base away. From the cysteine through the phenylalanine, the CDR3 covers 12 amino acids. Only the CDR3 DNA stays, 36 bases, in frame from base 1. From a lookup of the germline V gene, CDR1 and CDR2 are ENHRY and SYGVKD. V and J are truncated by 2 bases and 3 bases respectively, leaving an intervening sequence of 4 bases. The time point label for this specimen denotes: baseline before first vaccination. In light of the paper, this sample's treatment or condition label describes: meningococcal conjugate vaccine given as trial control. Vaccinee samples were obtained from the UK trials COV001 and COV002, which included a single-blind randomized controlled phase 2/3 trial of AZD1222 (ChAdOx1 nCoV-19) in healthy adults. For TCRbeta chain sequencing, PBMC samples were collected from trial participants at day 0 and at day 28 after the second dose.

Recombination connected TRBV10-3 to TRBJ2-5; the D gene identity is not certain. The specimen comprised peripheral blood, sampled on day 0 of MenACWY control vaccination. The clonotype originates from an adult in good health. The bases read TGTGCCATCAGTGAGAGGGAAGAGACCCAGTACTTC. Its translation is CAISEREETQYF.